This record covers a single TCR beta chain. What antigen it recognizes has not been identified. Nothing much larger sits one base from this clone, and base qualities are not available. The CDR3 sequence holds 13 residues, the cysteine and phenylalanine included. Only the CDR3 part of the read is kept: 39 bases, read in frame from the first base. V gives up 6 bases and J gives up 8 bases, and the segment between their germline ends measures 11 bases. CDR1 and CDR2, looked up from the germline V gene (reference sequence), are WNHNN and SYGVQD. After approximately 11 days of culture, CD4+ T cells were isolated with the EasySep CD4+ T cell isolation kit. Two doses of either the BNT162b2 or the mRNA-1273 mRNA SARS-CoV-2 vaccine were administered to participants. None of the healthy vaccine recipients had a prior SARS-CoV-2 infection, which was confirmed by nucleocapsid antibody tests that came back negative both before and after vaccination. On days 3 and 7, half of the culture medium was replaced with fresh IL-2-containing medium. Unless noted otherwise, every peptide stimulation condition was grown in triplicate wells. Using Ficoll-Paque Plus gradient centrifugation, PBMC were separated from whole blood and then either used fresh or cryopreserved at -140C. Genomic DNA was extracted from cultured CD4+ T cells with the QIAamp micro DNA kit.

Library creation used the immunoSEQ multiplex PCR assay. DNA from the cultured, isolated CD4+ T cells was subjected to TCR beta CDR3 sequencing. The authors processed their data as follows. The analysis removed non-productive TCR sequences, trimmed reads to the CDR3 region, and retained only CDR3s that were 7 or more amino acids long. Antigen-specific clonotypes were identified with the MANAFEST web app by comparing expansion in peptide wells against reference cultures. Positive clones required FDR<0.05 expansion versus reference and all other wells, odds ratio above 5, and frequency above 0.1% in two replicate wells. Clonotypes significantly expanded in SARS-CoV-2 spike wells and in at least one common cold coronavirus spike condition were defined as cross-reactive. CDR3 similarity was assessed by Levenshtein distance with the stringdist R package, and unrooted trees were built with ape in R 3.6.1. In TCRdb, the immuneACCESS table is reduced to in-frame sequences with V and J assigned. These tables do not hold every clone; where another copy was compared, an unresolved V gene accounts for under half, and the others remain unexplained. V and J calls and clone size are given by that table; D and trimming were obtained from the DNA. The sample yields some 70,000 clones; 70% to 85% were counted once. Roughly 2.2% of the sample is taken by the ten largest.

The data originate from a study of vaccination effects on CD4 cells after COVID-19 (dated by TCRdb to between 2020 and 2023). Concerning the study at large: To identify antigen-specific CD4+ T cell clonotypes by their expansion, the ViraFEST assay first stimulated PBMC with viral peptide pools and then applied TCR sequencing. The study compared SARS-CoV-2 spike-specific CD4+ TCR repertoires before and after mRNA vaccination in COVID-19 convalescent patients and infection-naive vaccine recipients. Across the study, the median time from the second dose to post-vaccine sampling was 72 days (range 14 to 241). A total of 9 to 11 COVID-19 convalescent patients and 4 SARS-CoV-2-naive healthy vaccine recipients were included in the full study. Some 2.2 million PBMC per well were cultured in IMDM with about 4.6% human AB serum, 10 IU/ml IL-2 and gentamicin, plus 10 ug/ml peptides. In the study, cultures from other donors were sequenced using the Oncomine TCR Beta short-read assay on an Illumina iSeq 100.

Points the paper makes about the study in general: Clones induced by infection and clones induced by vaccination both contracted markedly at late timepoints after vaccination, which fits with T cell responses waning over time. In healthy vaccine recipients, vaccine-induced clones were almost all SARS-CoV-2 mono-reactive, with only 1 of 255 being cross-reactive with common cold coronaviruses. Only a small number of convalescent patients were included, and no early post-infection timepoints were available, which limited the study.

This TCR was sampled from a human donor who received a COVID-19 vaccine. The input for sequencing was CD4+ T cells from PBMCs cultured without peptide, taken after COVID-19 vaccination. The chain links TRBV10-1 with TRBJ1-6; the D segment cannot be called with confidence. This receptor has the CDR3 CASSGYRDSPLHF. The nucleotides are TGCGCCAGCAGCGGGTACCGGGATTCACCCCTCCACTTT.